A selection of T cell receptor beta chains follows, all from one sample in a study of beta chain features in type 1 diabetes. Here immunoSEQ multiplex PCR was the method, and the copy in TCRdb shows in-frame clones only, minus some. This table holds a few hundred thousand clones, approximately 15% found once. The sample comprised naive CD4+ T cells from blood. These receptors were obtained from a man aged 25 to 45 with type 1 diabetes. CDR3s include the opening cysteine and the closing phenylalanine or tryptophan. The D gene is left open where the match is weak. Clone size is not always given. Where it is, it says once, few, many or a class for expanded clones.

CDR3 length	J gene	clone size	D gene	V gene	CDR3 protein	CDR3 DNA
15	TRBJ2-5	.	TRBD2	TRBV4-2	CASSQDGGAGETQYF	TGTGCCAGCAGCCAAGACGGGGGGGCGGGAGAGACCCAGTACTTC
11	TRBJ2-5	.	.	TRBV5-6	CASSAGETQYF	TGTGCCAGCAGCGCAGGAGAGACCCAGTACTTC
17	TRBJ2-2	.	.	TRBV5-4	CASSLSGRVGATGELFF	TGTGCCAGCAGCTTGAGTGGGAGAGTGGGGGCCACCGGGGAGCTGTTTTTT
16	TRBJ1-1	few	TRBD1	TRBV5-4	CASSLEVRQGHTEAFF	TGTGCCAGCAGCTTGGAAGTCCGACAGGGCCACACTGAAGCTTTCTTT
14	TRBJ1-2	.	.	TRBV6-5	CASGRTGWAGGYTF	TGTGCCAGCGGCAGGACGGGGTGGGCGGGCGGCTACACCTTC
14	TRBJ2-7	few	TRBD1	TRBV5-1	CASSQDRAGNEQYF	TGCGCCAGCAGCCAGGACAGGGCAGGAAACGAGCAGTACTTC
16	TRBJ1-2	.	.	TRBV5-4	CASSLSSRQVYYGYTF	TGTGCCAGCAGCTTGTCGTCCCGCCAGGTTTACTATGGCTACACCTTC
14	TRBJ2-5	few	.	TRBV18	CASSPSGVGETQYF	TGTGCCAGCTCACCCTCGGGTGTTGGGGAGACCCAGTACTTC
15	TRBJ2-7	.	TRBD1	TRBV5-6	CASTPRTGVGYEQYF	TGTGCCAGCACCCCCAGGACAGGGGTTGGCTACGAGCAGTACTTC
13	TRBJ2-5	few	TRBD2	TRBV29-1	CSAVGTSGGTQYF	TGCAGCGCCGTGGGGACTAGCGGGGGGACCCAGTACTTC
13	TRBJ1-2	.	.	TRBV7-9	CASSRDRNYGYTF	TGTGCCAGCAGCCGTGACAGGAACTATGGCTACACCTTC
16	TRBJ1-1	few	TRBD1	TRBV18	CASSPRAGGLNTEAFF	TGTGCCAGCTCACCTAGGGCAGGGGGCTTGAACACTGAAGCTTTCTTT
14	TRBJ2-7	.	TRBD1	TRBV12-5	CASGFGQVLYEQYF	TGTGCTAGTGGCTTCGGACAGGTCCTCTACGAGCAGTACTTC
14	TRBJ2-6	.	TRBD1	TRBV4-1	CASSRGGSANVLTF	TGCGCCAGCAGCCGAGGGGGCAGCGCCAACGTCCTGACTTTC
14	TRBJ1-2	.	TRBD1	TRBV4-1	CASSQETGDYGYTF	TGCGCCAGCAGCCAAGAGACAGGGGATTATGGCTACACCTTC
14	TRBJ2-2	few	.	TRBV12-5	CASGLVPDTGELFF	TGTGCTAGTGGTTTGGTTCCGGACACCGGGGAGCTGTTTTTT
15	TRBJ2-5	few	.	TRBV5-1	CASSSAQGFQETQYF	TGCGCCAGCAGCTCTGCCCAGGGTTTCCAAGAGACCCAGTACTTC
15	TRBJ2-5	many	.	TRBV4-1	CASSQAGSTQETQYF	TGCGCCAGCAGCCAAGCAGGCAGCACCCAAGAGACCCAGTACTTC